This passage covers 25 T cell receptor beta chains from one sample sequenced in a study of early T cells in non-severe SARS-CoV-2 infection (dated by TCRdb to the early 2020s). Libraries were built with 5' RACE. The sequencing machine was a NextSeq 500. TCRdb's own reprocessing of the public reads used fastp at Q25 and MiXCR and kept productive beta chains. Each entry merges the rows of one CDR3 protein and shows their most common DNA and genes. Here the sample has some 70,000 distinct CDR3 sequences; 9% to 15% occur a single time. The ten largest clones add up to 3.9% of the sample. Sequencing was carried out using whole blood. The receptors come from an adult who was a healthcare worker with PCR-confirmed SARS-CoV-2 infection or an uninfected control (not recorded which).

This clonotype was counted at least ten times. This chain joins TRBV7-2 and TRBJ2-3; D is perhaps TRBD2 (6 bases). Between the trimmed V and J ends, which lost 5 bases and 6 bases, there was a span of 12 bases. The CDR3 covers 13 residues. CDR1 and CDR2 (germline): SGHTA, FQGNSA. The DNA for the CDR3 is TGTGCCAGCAGCCGGGGGAGTGCCGATACGCAGTATTTT. Translating gives CASSRGSADTQYF.

The rearrangement links TRBV7-9 to TRBJ2-3; 7 nucleotides line up with TRBD2. CDR3 length: 14 residues. V was clipped by 4 bases and J by 3 bases; unmatched bases: 4. The germline gives CDR1 SEHNR, CDR2 FQNEAQ (reference sequence). The CDR3 DNA reads as TGTGCCAGCAGCTCCACTAGCGAAACAGATACGCAGTATTTT. Translation gives CASSSTSETDTQYF.

This clonotype was counted many times. This rearrangement joins TRBV28 to TRBJ2-7, with TRBD1 matching 8 bases. The CDR3 totals 15 residues. The V gene end was trimmed by 8 bases and the J gene end by 3 bases; junction bases not matched to a gene: 12. Germline CDR1 is MDHEN and CDR2 is SYDVKM. CDR3 protein: CASSMLGQDHYEQYF. CDR3 coding DNA: TGTGCCAGCTCGATGTTGGGACAGGACCACTACGAGCAGTACTTC. Variable domain in full (rest from reference TRBV28 and TRBJ2-7): DVKVTQSSRYLVKRTGEKVFLECVQDMDHENMFWYRQDPGLGLRLIYFSYDVKMKEKGDIPEGYSVSREKKERFSLILESASTNQTSMYLCASSMLGQDHYEQYFGPGTRLTVT.

A few counts support this clonotype. The J gene is TRBJ1-2, the V gene TRBV19; possibly TRBD1 for D (6 bases). The length of the CDR3 is 16 residues. Germline V CDR1 and CDR2: LNHDA, SQIVND (reference sequence). The V end lost 7 bases, the J end lost 7 bases, and 25 bases lay between the germline ends. CDR3 sequence: CASTPERQETWRGYTF. The CDR3 coding sequence is TGTGCCAGTACCCCTGAGCGACAGGAAACTTGGCGTGGCTACACCTTC.

There are many counts of this clonotype. J is TRBJ2-3 and V is TRBV7-9, with D perhaps matching TRBD1 (6 bases). The germline V gene has CDR1 SEHNR and CDR2 FQNEAQ (reference sequence). The germline V and J ends were trimmed by 2 bases and 0 bases, with 6 bases remaining between them. The CDR3 consists of 14 residues. In DNA form, the CDR3 reads TGTGCCAGCAGCTTACAGGGGAGCACAGATACGCAGTATTTT. It encodes CASSLQGSTDTQYF.

This clonotype has at least ten counts. The gene calls are TRBV27 and TRBJ1-2; D is unclear. The CDR3 contains 14 residues. Germline lookup yields CDR1 MNHEY and CDR2 SMNVEV (reference sequence). Trimming removed 6 bases from V and 1 base from J, with 12 bases in between. CDR3 amino acids: CASRPDYINYGYTF. The CDR3 nucleotides read TGTGCCAGCAGGCCCGACTACATTAACTATGGCTACACCTTC.

The chain uses TRBV11-2 and TRBJ2-1; 7 nucleotides line up with TRBD1. J gave up 3 bases and V 3 bases, and 8 bases lay outside the gene matches. The germline CDR1 and CDR2 sequences are SGHAT and FQNNGV. The CDR3 sequence is 16 residues long. DNA of the CDR3: TGTGCCAGCAGCTTGAGAGGGACAGCGGTCTACAATGAGCAGTTCTTC. Protein: CASSLRGTAVYNEQFF. The whole variable domain, filled in from reference TRBV11-2 and TRBJ2-1, reads EAGVAQSPRYKIIEKRQSVAFWCNPISGHATLYWYQQILGQGPKLLIQFQNNGVVDDSQLPKDRFSAERLKGVDSTLKIQPAKLEDSAVYLCASSLRGTAVYNEQFFGPGTRLTVL.

The rearrangement uses TRBV27 and TRBJ1-5, with a possible D match to TRBD1 (5 bases). Germline V gene lookup returns CDR1 MNHEY and CDR2 SMNVEV (reference sequence). V was trimmed by 2 bases and J by 5 bases, leaving 10 bases between them. This CDR3 is 14 amino acids long. CDR3: CASSLRGAHQPQHF. CDR3 sequence (DNA): TGTGCCAGCAGTTTAAGAGGGGCTCATCAGCCCCAGCATTTT.

The table lists this clonotype with a few counts. The chain combines TRBV11-2 with TRBJ2-7, with D uncertain. The germline V gene has CDR1 SGHAT and CDR2 FQNNGV. There are 14 residues in the CDR3. The V end lost 0 bases, the J end lost 2 bases, and 8 bases lay between the germline ends. The chain's CDR3 is CASSLDSAAYEQYF. As DNA, the CDR3 is TGTGCCAGCAGCTTAGACTCGGCGGCCTACGAGCAGTACTTC.

The table lists this clonotype with many counts. This chain connects TRBV6-2 or TRBV6-3 to TRBJ2-2; D tentatively fits TRBD1 or TRBD2 (5 bases each). Germline V gene data show CDR1 as MNHEY and CDR2 as SVGEGT. V lost 8 bases, J lost 6 bases, and 10 bases lay in between. The CDR3 has 12 amino acids. Here the CDR3 DNA reads TGTGCCAGCGAAAGAGGGGCCGGGGAGCTGTTTTTT. Translation: CASERGAGELFF.

This clonotype occurred many times. This chain connects TRBV3-1 to TRBJ2-1; no firm D call. There are 14 residues in the CDR3. The V gene's germline CDR1 is LGHDT and CDR2 YNNKEL (reference sequence). Trimming removed 0 bases from V and 8 bases from J, with 11 bases in between. For the CDR3, the DNA is TGTGCCAGCAGCCAAGATGGGTCCAGCTATGAGCAGTTCTTC. This codes for CASSQDGSSYEQFF.

This chain joins TRBV7-8 and TRBJ2-4; TRBD1 matches at 8 bases. The germline V gene encodes CDR1 SGHVS and CDR2 FQNEAQ. The CDR3 contains 14 residues. V lost 5 bases to trimming and J lost 9 bases; unmatched junction nucleotides: 9. The CDR3 nucleotides are TGTGCCAGCAGCCCCTCCCGACAGGGGCGCATTCAGTACTTC. Translating it yields CASSPSRQGRIQYF.

This clonotype was counted between two and nine times. This chain joins TRBV7-6 and TRBJ2-3, with a weak D call TRBD2 (6 bases). CDR3 size: 17 residues. V gave up 4 bases and J gave up 5 bases, with 22 bases separating them. Germline-derived CDR1 and CDR2 are SGHVS and FNYEAQ. The CDR3 sequence is CASSSTPAGHPRDTQYF. The DNA for the CDR3 is TGTGCCAGCAGCTCAACTCCAGCGGGCCACCCTAGAGATACGCAGTATTTT. Full variable domain (missing parts from reference TRBV7-6 and TRBJ2-3): GAGVSQSPRYKVTKRGQDVALRCDPISGHVSLYWYRQALGQGPEFLTYFNYEAQQDKSGLPNDRFSAERPEGSISTLTIQRTEQRDSAMYRCASSSTPAGHPRDTQYFGPGTRLTVL.

This clonotype has at least ten counts. V usage is TRBV29-1 and J usage is TRBJ2-1; TRBD2 agrees at 8 bases. Losses at the gene ends were 4 bases for V and 0 bases for J; bases not matched to a gene: 11. The CDR3 is 17 amino acids. The germline CDR1 and CDR2 sequences are SQVTM and ANQGSEA. Written as DNA, the CDR3 is TGCAGCGTTGGGGGGGAAGCGGGAGCCCGCTCCTACAATGAGCAGTTCTTC. Translated, it gives CSVGGEAGARSYNEQFF.

The CDR3 nucleotides are TGTGCCACCAGCAGAGATGGCGCGACAGGGGGAAATGAGCAGTTCTTC. This sequence encodes CATSRDGATGGNEQFF. The rearrangement links TRBV15 to TRBJ2-1, with TRBD1 matching over 9 bases. Germline V gene lookup returns CDR1 LNHNV and CDR2 YYDKDF (reference sequence). The CDR3 is 16 residues long. The V and J ends lost 0 bases and 7 bases, in that order; junction bases with no gene match: 7.

This clonotype was counted at least ten times. The chain recombines TRBV7-6 with TRBJ2-3; 8 bases map to TRBD2. Germline lookup yields CDR1 SGHVS and CDR2 FNYEAQ. There are 16 residues in the CDR3. The J segment lost 4 bases and the V segment lost 4 bases, leaving 10 bases of the junction unmatched. The CDR3 reads CASSSLAGSGADTQYF. The CDR3, as DNA: TGTGCCAGCAGCTCCTTAGCGGGATCAGGGGCAGATACGCAGTATTTT.

In its sample, this clonotype was seen many times. V and J are TRBV7-3 and TRBJ2-3; D may be TRBD2 (6 bases). There are 13 residues in the CDR3. The V gene lost 5 bases and the J gene lost 6 bases, with 12 bases spanning the gap. Germline V lookup: CDR1 SGHTA, CDR2 FQGTGA. The CDR3 nucleotides are TGTGCCAGCAGCGCGGGAATTTTTGATACGCAGTATTTT. This translates into CASSAGIFDTQYF.

In nucleotides, the CDR3 is TGTGCCAGCAGCTCCACAAATGAGCAGTTCTTC. It translates to CASSSTNEQFF. The chain uses TRBV28 and TRBJ2-1; D is unresolved. The V and J ends lost 6 bases and 7 bases respectively, with 7 bases between them. Germline CDR1 reads MDHEN; CDR2 reads SYDVKM. The CDR3 totals 11 residues.

This clonotype was counted many times. The chain is built from TRBV5-4 and TRBJ2-1; D remains unclear. The CDR3 spans 11 residues. V was trimmed by 4 bases and J by 8 bases, leaving 7 bases between them. CDR1 SGHNT and CDR2 YYREEE come from the germline V gene (reference sequence). CDR3: CASSREDEQFF. The CDR3 region has the DNA TGTGCCAGCAGCCGCGAGGATGAGCAGTTCTTC.

This clonotype was counted many times. The CDR3 loop is CASTRSGPNYGYTF. CDR3 coding DNA: TGTGCCAGCACCAGAAGCGGGCCTAACTATGGCTACACCTTC. The chain combines TRBV28 with TRBJ1-2; D gene uncertain. Germline lookup yields CDR1 MDHEN and CDR2 SYDVKM. This CDR3 has 14 residues. Trimming shortened V by 7 bases and J by 0 bases, and 12 bases separated the two germline ends.

The rearrangement joins TRBV5-5 to TRBJ2-1, with a weak D call TRBD2 (6 bases). CDR1 and CDR2 (germline): SGHKS, YYEKEE (reference sequence). The CDR3 runs to 15 residues. The V end was cut by 3 bases, the J end by 4 bases, with 14 bases between. Written as DNA, the CDR3 is TGTGCCAGCAGCTCTAGCGAAGGATTGTACAATGAGCAGTTCTTC. Its translation: CASSSSEGLYNEQFF.

The DNA of the CDR3 is TGTGCCAGCAGAACCAGGACAGGGGTCCCCTACGAGCAGTACTTC. As protein: CASRTRTGVPYEQYF. V and J are TRBV6-5 and TRBJ2-7, with 9 nucleotides matching TRBD1. Germline V lookup: CDR1 MNHEY, CDR2 SVGAGI. CDR3 length: 15 amino acids. J lost 2 bases, V lost 6 bases, and 8 bases had no gene match.

The genes are TRBV20-1 and TRBJ2-7, with D unresolved. Germline assignment: CDR1 DFQATT and CDR2 SNEGSKA (reference sequence). The CDR3 spans 12 residues. V gave up 3 bases and J gave up 1 base, with 7 bases separating them. The CDR3 DNA reads as TGCAGTGCTAGCGCCATTTCCTACGAGCAGTACTTC. It encodes CSASAISYEQYF.

The table lists this clonotype with many counts. The rearrangement uses TRBV20-1 and TRBJ2-2, with TRBD2 as a possible D gene (5 bases). Between the trimmed V and J ends, which lost 4 bases and 6 bases, there was a span of 21 bases. This CDR3 region has 16 residues. Germline CDR1 reads DFQATT; CDR2 reads SNEGSKA (reference sequence). The CDR3 coding sequence is TGCAGTGCTACCCCCCAAGGGAGACGTGTAGCCGGGGAGCTGTTTTTT. Protein sequence: CSATPQGRRVAGELFF.

This clonotype showed up many times. V and J are TRBV6-6 and TRBJ2-7; TRBD1 agrees at 7 bases. Germline values: CDR1 MNHNY, CDR2 SVGAGI (reference sequence). The CDR3 runs to 17 residues. J lost 6 bases, V lost 6 bases, and 20 bases had no gene match. CDR3 sequence: CASSPAASGTDAFEQYF. DNA for the CDR3: TGTGCCAGCAGCCCTGCCGCCTCCGGGACAGACGCCTTCGAGCAGTACTTC.